Sequencing of this T cell receptor (beta chain) was carried out in a study of shared clonotypes between healthy human individuals. Notes on the study in general: Memory subsets generally showed lower estimated richness than naive subsets.

Sorted-subset replicate PCRs used approximately 200 ng of genomic DNA. This amount corresponded to some 32,000 T cell genomes. Clones were read by immunoSEQ multiplex PCR, and TCRdb kept only the in-frame ones, dropping some. The table shows approximately 2,300,000 clones, with 85% to 95% occurring only once. Note on this clone: Its target is unknown.

Each donor was a Caucasian adult residing in Nashville, Tennessee. Germline assignment: CDR1 MGHRA and CDR2 YSYEKL. V lost 4 bases and J lost 2, with 5 bases in between. There are 13 residues in the CDR3. The clonotype was recovered from a man aged 18 to 29 in good health. Some clones in this sample may be carry-over from other donors' samples. The rearrangement uses TRBV4-1 and TRBJ2-2, with D unresolved. Sequenced material: naive CD4+ T cells from PBMCs. Stated subset: CD45RA+ positively selected. As DNA, the CDR3 is TGCGCCAGCAGCCCGGTTAACACCGGGGAGCTGTTTTTT. It yields the protein CASSPVNTGELFF.